One and the same sample provided the 22 T cell receptor beta chains below, sequenced in a study of OX40 agonist ivuxolimab in advanced cancers. The table came from immunoSEQ multiplex PCR; TCRdb's copy has only in-frame clones and leaves some out. The repertoire includes some 62,000 clones, roughly 90% of them detected once, and 10% to 15% sits in the top ten. Material: CD4+ or CD8+ T cells sorted from blood, obtained in a trial of the OX40 agonist ivuxolimab. The receptors here all came from an adult with an advanced solid tumor such as melanoma, head and neck, liver or kidney cancer.

V gene TRBV7-9 combines with J gene TRBJ2-3; the D gene is possibly TRBD1 (6 bases). Deletions cut 5 bases from V and 7 bases from J, with 16 bases between. This CDR3 spans 14 amino acids. Germline CDR1 reads SEHNR; CDR2 reads FQNEAQ (reference sequence). CDR3 in DNA: TGTGCCAGCAGCACACTCCGGGACACCTATACGCAGTATTTT. Translating it yields CASSTLRDTYTQYF.

This chain links TRBV11-2 with TRBJ2-1; no firm D call. Trimming took 4 bases from V and 8 from J, leaving 12 bases between them. The CDR3 contains 13 residues. Germline V lookup: CDR1 SGHAT, CDR2 FQNNGV. CDR3 sequence (DNA): TGTGCCAGCAGCTCGGATCTACGCGATGAGCAGTTCTTC. Protein product: CASSSDLRDEQFF.

CDR3 in DNA: TGTGTAGCGGGGTTGACCTACGAGCAGTACTTC. Protein: CVAGLTYEQYF. This rearrangement joins TRBV27 to TRBJ2-7; TRBD2 agrees at 8 bases. The CDR3 length is 11 residues. CDR1 is MNHEY and CDR2 is SMNVEV in the germline V gene (reference sequence).

The chain carries TRBV7-9 and TRBJ2-5; 7 positions agree with TRBD1. Per germline, CDR1 SEHNR and CDR2 FQNEAQ (reference sequence). The junction had 5 bases not matched to a gene; V was cut back by 3 bases and J by 1 base. The CDR3 runs to 15 residues. The CDR3 DNA sequence: TGTGCCAGCAGCTTCAGGCAGGGGGTCCAAGAGACCCAGTACTTC. It specifies CASSFRQGVQETQYF.

The rearrangement joins TRBV18 to TRBJ2-2; D is perhaps TRBD1 or TRBD2 (6 bases each). Trimming left V 2 bases short and J 3 bases short, with 10 bases between. The CDR3 is made up of 15 amino acids. The germline CDR1 and CDR2 sequences are KGHSH and LQKENI. The CDR3 reads CASSPEGGYTGELFF. CDR3 DNA: TGTGCCAGCTCACCAGAGGGGGGTTACACCGGGGAGCTGTTTTTT.

The V call is TRBV7-2, the J call TRBJ1-1, with D perhaps TRBD1 (5 bases). Per germline, CDR1 SGHTA and CDR2 FQGNSA. V lost 5 bases, J lost 4 bases, and 17 bases lay in between. The CDR3 is made up of 15 amino acids. The CDR3 sequence: CASSEGPLSGTEAFF. In DNA form, the CDR3 reads TGTGCCAGCAGCGAGGGGCCCCTGAGCGGCACTGAAGCTTTCTTT.

The chain uses TRBV28 and TRBJ2-7; 9 nucleotides line up with TRBD2. Germline CDR1 is MDHEN and CDR2 is SYDVKM. J was trimmed by 2 bases and V by 3 bases; bases with no gene match: 5. The CDR3 runs 15 residues. In nucleotides, the CDR3 is TGTGCCAGCAGTTTGGCTAGCGGGACCACCTACGAGCAGTACTTC. Encoded protein: CASSLASGTTYEQYF.

V and J are TRBV28 and TRBJ1-1; 8 bases are shared with TRBD1. This CDR3 spans 18 amino acids. The V segment lost 4 bases and the J segment 0 bases; nucleotides outside the gene matches: 13. Germline V CDR1 and CDR2: MDHEN, SYDVKM. The CDR3 loop is CASSYAGGYFSMNTEAFF. In DNA, the CDR3 is TGTGCCAGCAGTTACGCAGGGGGCTACTTCTCAATGAACACTGAAGCTTTCTTT.

The chain combines TRBV4-3 with TRBJ2-3; D may match TRBD1 or TRBD2 (5 bases each). V dropped 0 bases and J dropped 1 base, with 11 bases sitting between them. The CDR3 has 16 amino acids. The V gene's germline CDR1 is LGHNA and CDR2 YSLEER. The DNA for the CDR3 is TGCGCCAGCAGCCAAGATTGGCAGGGAGGCACAGATACGCAGTATTTT. Protein product: CASSQDWQGGTDTQYF.

This chain links TRBV7-6 with TRBJ2-3; no clear D. Between the trimmed V and J ends, which lost 1 base and 4 bases, there was a span of 9 bases. CDR3 length: 14 amino acids. The germline V gene encodes CDR1 SGHVS and CDR2 FNYEAQ. In nucleotides, the CDR3 is TGTGCCAGCAGCTTAGACGCGGCTGCAGATACGCAGTATTTT. Protein: CASSLDAAADTQYF. The whole variable domain, filled in from reference TRBV7-6 and TRBJ2-3, reads GAGVSQSPRYKVTKRGQDVALRCDPISGHVSLYWYRQALGQGPEFLTYFNYEAQQDKSGLPNDRFSAERPEGSISTLTIQRTEQRDSAMYRCASSLDAAADTQYFGPGTRLTVL.

The genes are TRBV5-1 and TRBJ1-2; 7 bases are a match to TRBD1. CDR1 and CDR2 from the germline V gene are SGHRS and YFSETQ. The length of the CDR3 is 12 residues. Trimming took 5 bases from V and 6 from J; bases not matched to a gene: 4. The CDR3 region is CASRQGRDGYTF. In nucleotides, the CDR3 is TGCGCCAGCAGACAGGGGCGAGATGGCTACACCTTC.

The chain combines TRBV15 with TRBJ2-1; D uncertain. CDR1 is LNHNV and CDR2 is YYDKDF in the germline V gene (reference sequence). The ends were cut back, 5 bases at V and 0 bases at J, with 17 bases in the middle. This CDR3 has 17 residues. DNA of the CDR3: TGTGCCACCAGCCGCAACAGAGCGCAGAGCTCCTACAATGAGCAGTTCTTC. It yields the protein CATSRNRAQSSYNEQFF.

The chain employs TRBV6-6 and TRBJ1-5; D ambiguous. CDR3 size: 12 residues. Trimming pared 4 bases from V and 8 bases from J, leaving 9 bases between. The V gene's germline CDR1 is MNHNY and CDR2 SVGAGI (reference sequence). The CDR3 is CASSWVEEPQHF. The CDR3 DNA reads TGTGCCAGCAGTTGGGTGGAGGAGCCCCAGCATTTT.

This clone was counted a few times. The chain couples TRBV29-1 to TRBJ1-1; D gene uncertain. The CDR3 is 11 residues long. Germline-derived CDR1 and CDR2 are SQVTM and ANQGSEA. Trimming took 0 bases from V and 11 from J, leaving 10 bases between them. This chain's CDR3 is CSVEDLGVAFF. The CDR3, as DNA: TGCAGCGTTGAAGATCTCGGGGTCGCTTTCTTT.

The V call is TRBV19, the J call TRBJ2-2, with TRBD1 matching over 12 bases. Trimming removed 8 bases from V and 6 bases from J; junction bases left unmatched: 7. There are 15 residues in the CDR3. CDR1 is LNHDA, CDR2 SQIVND, per germline (reference sequence). The CDR3 DNA is TGTGCCAGTCTTAACCGGGACAGGGGGCCCGGGGAGCTGTTTTTT. Residues: CASLNRDRGPGELFF. Using reference TRBV19 and TRBJ2-2 for the parts outside the CDR3, the full variable domain is DGGITQSPKYLFRKEGQNVTLSCEQNLNHDAMYWYRQDPGQGLRLIYYSQIVNDFQKGDIAEGYSVSREKKESFPLTVTSAQKNPTAFYLCASLNRDRGPGELFFGEGSRLTVL.

The V gene is TRBV9, the J gene TRBJ2-1, with TRBD2 matching 14 bases. Germline V gives CDR1 SGDLS, CDR2 YYNGEE. The CDR3 consists of 17 residues. V was pared by 4 bases and J by 9 bases, with 12 bases of the junction left unmatched. The CDR3 spells CASSPGLAGGGATEQFF. CDR3 DNA sequence: TGTGCCAGCAGCCCCGGACTAGCGGGAGGTGGGGCGACTGAGCAGTTCTTC.

The CDR3 DNA is TGTGCCAGCAGCTTGATCGGGGGGGAACGCTACGAGCAGTACTTC. It is translated as CASSLIGGERYEQYF. The V gene is TRBV5-4, the J gene TRBJ2-7, with 8 bases lining up with TRBD2. V lost 1 base, J lost 3 bases, and 6 bases stayed unmatched. Germline lookup yields CDR1 SGHNT and CDR2 YYREEE (reference sequence). The CDR3 consists of 15 residues.

The chain joins TRBV11-3 to TRBJ2-2, with D possibly TRBD2 on 6 matching bases. The CDR3 runs 15 residues. Trimming cost V 5 bases and J 5 bases, with 15 bases left between them. Germline V gene lookup returns CDR1 SGHNT and CDR2 YENEEA. In DNA form, the CDR3 reads TGTGCCAGCAGCCCCTGGGGGGTTACTACCGGGGAGCTGTTTTTT. This encodes CASSPWGVTTGELFF.

This chain connects TRBV5-8 to TRBJ2-1; 12 bases fit TRBD2. After removal of 5 bases from V and 8 bases from J, the junction contained 11 bases not matched to a gene. The CDR3 runs to 16 residues. The germline gives CDR1 SGHTS, CDR2 YDEGEE. The DNA for the CDR3 is TGTGCCAGCAGGCTCCCGGGACTAGCGGGTTTCGATGAGCAGTTCTTC. Translated, it gives CASRLPGLAGFDEQFF.

The rearrangement uses TRBV7-2 and TRBJ2-7; D remains unclear. Trimming left V 0 bases short and J 0 bases short, with 15 bases between. CDR3 length: 17 residues. The germline gives CDR1 SGHTA, CDR2 FQGNSA. The CDR3 DNA is TGTGCCAGCAGCTTAGCCCTGGACGGAGCTAGCTCCTACGAGCAGTACTTC. It encodes CASSLALDGASSYEQYF.

The V gene is TRBV4-1, the J gene TRBJ2-2; 10 positions agree with TRBD2. The V segment lost 3 bases and the J segment 2 bases; nucleotides outside the gene matches: 3. Germline loops: CDR1 MGHRA, CDR2 YSYEKL. The CDR3 contains 16 residues. CDR3 amino acids: CASSQGLAINTGELFF. CDR3 coding DNA: TGCGCCAGCAGCCAGGGACTAGCGATCAACACCGGGGAGCTGTTTTTT.

This sequence joins TRBV27 and TRBJ2-5; D is uncertain. This CDR3 has 15 amino acids. CDR1 is MNHEY, CDR2 SMNVEV, per germline (reference sequence). V was trimmed by 6 bases and J by 1 base, leaving 15 bases between them. Written as DNA, the CDR3 is TGTGCCAGCAGATCAGATTGGAACAGCCAAGAGACCCAGTACTTC. Translated: CASRSDWNSQETQYF.